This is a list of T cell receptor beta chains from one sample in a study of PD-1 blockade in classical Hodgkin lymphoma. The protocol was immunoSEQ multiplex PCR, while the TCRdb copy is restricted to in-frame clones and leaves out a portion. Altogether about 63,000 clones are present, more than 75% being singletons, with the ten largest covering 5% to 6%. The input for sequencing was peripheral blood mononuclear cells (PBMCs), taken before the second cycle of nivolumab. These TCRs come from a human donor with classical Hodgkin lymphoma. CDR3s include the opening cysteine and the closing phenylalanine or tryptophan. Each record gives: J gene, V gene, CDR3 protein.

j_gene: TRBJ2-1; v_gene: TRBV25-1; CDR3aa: CASTQDRPGEQFF
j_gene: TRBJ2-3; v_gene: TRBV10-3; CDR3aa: CAISGTSGGSPDTQYF
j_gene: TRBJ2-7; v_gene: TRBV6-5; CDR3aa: CASSSQGQGVYEQYF
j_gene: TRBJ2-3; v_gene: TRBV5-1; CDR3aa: CASSLTGSGLTDTQYF
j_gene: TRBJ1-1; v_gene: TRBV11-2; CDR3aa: CASSSGALTEAFF
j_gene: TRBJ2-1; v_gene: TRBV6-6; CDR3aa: CASSYWEAPPNEQFF
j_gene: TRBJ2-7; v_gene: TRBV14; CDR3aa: CASSQDEAGGLYF
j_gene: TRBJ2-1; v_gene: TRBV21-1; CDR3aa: CASSKGSHPAGALFNNEQFF
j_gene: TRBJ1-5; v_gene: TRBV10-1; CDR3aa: CASRIRDRTCYSNQPQHF
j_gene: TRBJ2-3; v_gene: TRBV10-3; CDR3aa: CAISEARGFTDTQYF
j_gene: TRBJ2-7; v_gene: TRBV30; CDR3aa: CAWARGAEQYF
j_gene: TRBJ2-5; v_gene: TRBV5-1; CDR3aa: CASSHGETQYF
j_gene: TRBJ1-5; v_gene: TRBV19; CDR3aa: CASSISVAQPQHF
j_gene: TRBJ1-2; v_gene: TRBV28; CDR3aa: CASSSRDGDYGYTF
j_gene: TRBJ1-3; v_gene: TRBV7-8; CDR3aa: CASSLQQGVTGNTIYF
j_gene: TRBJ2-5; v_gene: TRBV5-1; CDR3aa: CASSLEAGGGLETQYF
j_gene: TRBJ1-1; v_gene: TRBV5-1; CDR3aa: CASSPTGGFGNTEAFF
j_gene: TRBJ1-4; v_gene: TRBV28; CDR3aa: CASSDRDRGFGEKLFF
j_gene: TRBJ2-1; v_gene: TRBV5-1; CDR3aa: CASRTVAGGNEQFF
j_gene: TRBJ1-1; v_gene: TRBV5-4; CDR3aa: CASRNTGETEAFF
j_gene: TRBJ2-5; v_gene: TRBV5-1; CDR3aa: CASSPGLAEETQYF
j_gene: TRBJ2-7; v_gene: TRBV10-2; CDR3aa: CASGGNEQYF